A selection of T cell receptor beta chains follows, all from one sample in a study of STAT5B mutations in CD4+ large granular lymphocyte leukemia. Some clones are missing from TCRdb's copy, which holds only in-frame ones; the method was immunoSEQ multiplex PCR. Of about 33,000 clones in the sample, approximately 81% are singletons; the top ten hold around 0.27%. Sample: CD4+ T cells from blood buffy coats. The receptors shown here come from a human donor in good health. Both conserved end residues are part of each CDR3. Each record gives: V gene, clone size, D gene, J gene, CDR3 DNA, CDR3 protein. The D gene is left open where the match is weak. Clone size appears in some rows only: once, few, many, or a class for an expanded clone.

v_call: TRBV30
clone_size: NA
d_call: TRBD2
j_call: TRBJ2-3
cdr3_nt: TGTGCCTGGAGTGGGACTAGCGGGAGCACAGATACGCAGTATTTT
cdr3_aa: CAWSGTSGSTDTQYF

v_call: TRBV7-2
clone_size: NA
d_call: NA
j_call: TRBJ2-5
cdr3_nt: TGTGCCAGCAGCTTAGGGTCCTCCCGGGCGGAGACCCAGTACTTC
cdr3_aa: CASSLGSSRAETQYF

v_call: TRBV19
clone_size: NA
d_call: NA
j_call: TRBJ2-7
cdr3_nt: TGTGCCAGTAGTATAGAAAACGGGAGCGGCGACGAGCAGTACTTC
cdr3_aa: CASSIENGSGDEQYF

v_call: TRBV19
clone_size: NA
d_call: NA
j_call: TRBJ1-5
cdr3_nt: TGTGCCAGTAGTATCCTGTCCACCAGGGGCAATCAGCCCCAGCATTTT
cdr3_aa: CASSILSTRGNQPQHF

v_call: TRBV10-3
clone_size: NA
d_call: NA
j_call: TRBJ2-1
cdr3_nt: TGTGCCATCAGCCGGAAGGGGGGGCAGGACAATGAGCAGTTCTTC
cdr3_aa: CAISRKGGQDNEQFF

v_call: TRBV30
clone_size: NA
d_call: NA
j_call: TRBJ1-2
cdr3_nt: TGTGCCTGGACCCGCGTGTCAGCCGACTACACCTTC
cdr3_aa: CAWTRVSADYTF

v_call: TRBV7-3
clone_size: NA
d_call: NA
j_call: TRBJ1-1
cdr3_nt: TGTGCCAGCAGCTTAACGGGAGACAGAACCACTGAAGCTTTCTTT
cdr3_aa: CASSLTGDRTTEAFF

v_call: TRBV7-2
clone_size: NA
d_call: NA
j_call: TRBJ2-7
cdr3_nt: TGTGCCAGCACTCCACAGGGTTGGGATCCCTACGAGCAGTACTTC
cdr3_aa: CASTPQGWDPYEQYF

v_call: TRBV5-5
clone_size: NA
d_call: TRBD1
j_call: TRBJ2-3
cdr3_nt: TGTGCCAGCAGCTTGGTTCAGGGGGCAGGAGATACGCAGTATTTT
cdr3_aa: CASSLVQGAGDTQYF

v_call: TRBV5-4
clone_size: NA
d_call: NA
j_call: TRBJ1-2
cdr3_nt: TGTGCCAGCAGCTCCGACGGTTACTATGGCTACACCTTC
cdr3_aa: CASSSDGYYGYTF

v_call: TRBV28
clone_size: NA
d_call: NA
j_call: TRBJ1-5
cdr3_nt: TGTGCCAGCATAATGGGACAAGACGGCAATCAGCCCCAGCATTTT
cdr3_aa: CASIMGQDGNQPQHF

v_call: TRBV6-5
clone_size: few
d_call: NA
j_call: TRBJ1-1
cdr3_nt: TGTGCCAGCAGTTATGCCGATCGGGCTTTCTTT
cdr3_aa: CASSYADRAFF

v_call: TRBV9
clone_size: NA
d_call: NA
j_call: TRBJ1-3
cdr3_nt: TGTGCCAGCAGCAAGACGTACCCTGGAAACACCATATATTTT
cdr3_aa: CASSKTYPGNTIYF

v_call: TRBV5-1
clone_size: few
d_call: NA
j_call: TRBJ1-6
cdr3_nt: TGCGCCAGCAGCTCCGGACGGGTTAGCTCCTATAATTCACCCCTCCACTTT
cdr3_aa: CASSSGRVSSYNSPLHF

v_call: TRBV30
clone_size: once
d_call: NA
j_call: TRBJ2-1
cdr3_nt: TGTGCCTGGAGTGTAGCAAGGGGGAGCTCCTACAATGAGCAGTTCTTC
cdr3_aa: CAWSVARGSSYNEQFF

v_call: TRBV18
clone_size: NA
d_call: NA
j_call: TRBJ2-5
cdr3_nt: TGTGCCAGCTCACCAGAGGTGATGGGTGAGACCCAGTACTTC
cdr3_aa: CASSPEVMGETQYF

v_call: TRBV18
clone_size: NA
d_call: NA
j_call: TRBJ2-1
cdr3_nt: TGTGCCAGCTCACCACCGTCCGCCAGCTCCTACAATGAGCAGTTCTTC
cdr3_aa: CASSPPSASSYNEQFF

v_call: TRBV30
clone_size: NA
d_call: NA
j_call: TRBJ1-4
cdr3_nt: TGTGCCTGGAGTGAATCTCGGAGGACTAATGAAAAACTGTTTTTT
cdr3_aa: CAWSESRRTNEKLFF

v_call: TRBV2
clone_size: NA
d_call: NA
j_call: TRBJ2-2
cdr3_nt: TGTGCCAGCAGTGGGACTTTACCCGGGGAGCTGTTTTTT
cdr3_aa: CASSGTLPGELFF

v_call: TRBV29-1
clone_size: once
d_call: NA
j_call: TRBJ2-1
cdr3_nt: TGCAGCGTCGAGAAATATGGGGTAGCAACATTACCCAATGAGCAGTTCTTC
cdr3_aa: CSVEKYGVATLPNEQFF

v_call: TRBV11-2
clone_size: NA
d_call: TRBD1
j_call: TRBJ2-5
cdr3_nt: TGTGCCAGCAGCATCAGACAGGGGCAAGAGACCCAGTACTTC
cdr3_aa: CASSIRQGQETQYF

v_call: TRBV18
clone_size: few
d_call: NA
j_call: TRBJ2-1
cdr3_nt: TGTGCCAGCTCACCACCGGTATTGACAGACAATGAGCAGTTCTTC
cdr3_aa: CASSPPVLTDNEQFF